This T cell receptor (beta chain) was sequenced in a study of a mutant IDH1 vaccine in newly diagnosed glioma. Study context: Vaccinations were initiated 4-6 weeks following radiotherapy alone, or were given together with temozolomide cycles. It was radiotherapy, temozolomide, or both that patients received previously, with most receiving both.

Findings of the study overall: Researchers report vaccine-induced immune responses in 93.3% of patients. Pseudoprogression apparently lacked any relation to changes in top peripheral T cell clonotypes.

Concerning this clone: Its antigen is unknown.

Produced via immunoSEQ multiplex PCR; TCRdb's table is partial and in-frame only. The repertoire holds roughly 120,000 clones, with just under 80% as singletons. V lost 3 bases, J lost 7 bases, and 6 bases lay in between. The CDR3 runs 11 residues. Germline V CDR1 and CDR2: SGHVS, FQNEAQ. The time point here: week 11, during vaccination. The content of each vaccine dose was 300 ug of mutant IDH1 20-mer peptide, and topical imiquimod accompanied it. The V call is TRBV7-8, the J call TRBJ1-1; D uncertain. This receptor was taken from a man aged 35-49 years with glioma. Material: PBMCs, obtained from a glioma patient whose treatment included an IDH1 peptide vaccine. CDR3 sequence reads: CASSFDGEAFF. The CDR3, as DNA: TGTGCCAGCAGCTTCGACGGTGAAGCTTTCTTT.